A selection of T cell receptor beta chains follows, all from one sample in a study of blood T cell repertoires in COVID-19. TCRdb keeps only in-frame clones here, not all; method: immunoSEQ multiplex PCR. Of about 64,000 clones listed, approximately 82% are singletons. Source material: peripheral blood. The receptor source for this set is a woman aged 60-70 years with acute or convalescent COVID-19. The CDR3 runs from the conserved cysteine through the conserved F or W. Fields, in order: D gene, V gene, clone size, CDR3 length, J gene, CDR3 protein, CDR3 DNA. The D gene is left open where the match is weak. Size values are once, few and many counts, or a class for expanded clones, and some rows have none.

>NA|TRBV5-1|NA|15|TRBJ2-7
CASSLFSHSSYEQYF
TGCGCCAGCAGCTTGTTTAGCCATAGCTCCTACGAGCAGTACTTC
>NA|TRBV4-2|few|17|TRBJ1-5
CASSQDWTELSNQPQHF
TGTGCCAGCAGCCAAGATTGGACAGAACTTAGCAATCAGCCCCAGCATTTT
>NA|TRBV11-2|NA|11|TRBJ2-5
CASSREETQYF
TGTGCCAGCAGCCGTGAAGAGACCCAGTACTTC
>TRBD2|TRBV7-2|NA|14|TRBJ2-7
CASSLVAGSYEQYF
TGTGCCAGCAGCTTAGTAGCGGGGTCCTACGAGCAGTACTTC
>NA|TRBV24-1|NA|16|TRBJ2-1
CATSDKTDRSYNEQFF
TGTGCCACCAGTGATAAGACAGATCGCTCCTACAATGAGCAGTTCTTC
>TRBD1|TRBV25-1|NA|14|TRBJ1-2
CASSEQGQAGGYTF
TGTGCCAGCAGTGAACAGGGACAGGCTGGGGGCTACACCTTC
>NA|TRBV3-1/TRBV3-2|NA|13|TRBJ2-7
CASSQGRGNEQYF
TGTGCCAGCAGCCAAGGTCGCGGGAACGAGCAGTACTTC
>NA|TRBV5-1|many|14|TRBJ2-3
CASSLGLNTDTQYF
TGCGCCAGCAGCTTGGGACTAAACACAGATACGCAGTATTTT
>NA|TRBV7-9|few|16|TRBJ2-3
CASSPLTSGLGDTQYF
TGTGCCAGCAGCCCCCTGACAAGTGGATTGGGAGATACGCAGTATTTT
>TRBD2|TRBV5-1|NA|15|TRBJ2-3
CATSPSGGVTDTQYF
TGCGCCACCAGCCCCAGCGGGGGGGTCACAGATACGCAGTATTTT
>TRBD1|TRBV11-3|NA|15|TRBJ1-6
CARELDRGHNSPLHF
TGTGCCAGGGAGTTGGACAGGGGGCATAATTCACCCCTCCACTTT
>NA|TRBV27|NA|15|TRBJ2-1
CASRGQGSSYNEQFF
TGTGCCAGCAGGGGGCAGGGGAGCTCCTACAATGAGCAGTTCTTC
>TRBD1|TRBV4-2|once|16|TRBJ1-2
CASSQDRVDRHYGYTF
TGTGCCAGCAGCCAAGATCGAGTGGACAGGCACTATGGCTACACCTTC
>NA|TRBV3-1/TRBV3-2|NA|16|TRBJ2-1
CASSQESRVVYNEQFF
TGTGCCAGCAGCCAAGAGTCCAGGGTAGTCTACAATGAGCAGTTCTTC
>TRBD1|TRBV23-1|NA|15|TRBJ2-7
CASSLGDRPSYEQYF
TGCGCCAGCAGTCTAGGGGACAGGCCCTCCTACGAGCAGTACTTC
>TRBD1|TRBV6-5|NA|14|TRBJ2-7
CASKPGQGSYEQYF
TGTGCCAGCAAGCCGGGACAGGGGTCCTACGAGCAGTACTTC
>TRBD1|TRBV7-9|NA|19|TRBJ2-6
CASSLRSGGPAAGANVLTF
TGTGCCAGCAGCCTCCGCTCAGGGGGCCCCGCTGCGGGGGCCAACGTCCTGACTTTC
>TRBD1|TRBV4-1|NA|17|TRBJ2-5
CASSQGALTGVRETQYF
TGCGCCAGCAGCCAAGGGGCGCTGACAGGGGTTCGAGAGACCCAGTACTTC
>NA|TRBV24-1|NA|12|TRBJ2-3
CATSAGADTQYF
TGTGCCACCAGTGCGGGGGCAGATACGCAGTATTTT
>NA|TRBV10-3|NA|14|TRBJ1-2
CAITRGMGGDGYTF
TGTGCCATCACCCGCGGGATGGGAGGGGACGGCTACACCTTC
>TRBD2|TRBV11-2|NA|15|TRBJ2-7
CASSLTGTSSYEQYF
TGTGCCAGCAGCTTGACCGGGACTAGCTCCTACGAGCAGTACTTC
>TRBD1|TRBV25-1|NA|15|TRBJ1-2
CASSAGQGLRYGYTF
TGTGCCAGCAGTGCTGGACAGGGTTTGAGGTATGGCTACACCTTC
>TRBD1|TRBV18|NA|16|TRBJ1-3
CASSTTTGGSGNTIYF
TGTGCCAGCTCAACGACAACAGGGGGCTCTGGAAACACCATATATTTT
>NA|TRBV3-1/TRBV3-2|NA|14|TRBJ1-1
CASSQLDRNTEAFF
TGTGCCAGCAGCCAACTGGACAGGAACACTGAAGCTTTCTTT
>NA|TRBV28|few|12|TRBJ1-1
CASSLLSTEAFF
TGTGCCAGCAGTTTACTCAGTACTGAAGCTTTCTTT
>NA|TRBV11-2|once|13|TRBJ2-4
CASSIEPGNIQYF
TGTGCCAGCAGCATTGAACCCGGAAACATTCAGTACTTC
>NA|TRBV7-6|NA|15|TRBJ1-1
CASSYNAQVLSEAFF
TGTGCCAGCAGTTATAATGCGCAGGTTTTGAGTGAAGCTTTCTTT
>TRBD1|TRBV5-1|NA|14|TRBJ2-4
CASSLWGQGDIQYF
TGCGCCAGCAGCTTGTGGGGACAGGGGGACATTCAGTACTTC
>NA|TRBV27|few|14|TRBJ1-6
CASRPQEQGWALHF
TGTGCCAGCAGGCCCCAGGAGCAGGGGTGGGCCCTCCACTTT
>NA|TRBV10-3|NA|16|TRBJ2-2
CAISPLGQGGAGELFF
TGTGCCATCAGCCCATTGGGGCAGGGAGGCGCCGGGGAGCTGTTTTTT
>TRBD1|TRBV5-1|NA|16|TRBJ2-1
CASSYTTGSSYNEQFF
TGCGCCAGCAGCTATACGACAGGGAGCTCCTACAATGAGCAGTTCTTC
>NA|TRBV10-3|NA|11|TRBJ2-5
CATRDQETQYF
TGTGCCACCCGAGACCAAGAGACCCAGTACTTC
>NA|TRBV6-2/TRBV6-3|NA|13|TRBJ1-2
CASSLDRSYGYTF
TGTGCCAGCAGTTTGGACAGATCTTATGGCTACACCTTC
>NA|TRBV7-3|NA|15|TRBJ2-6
CASSLGAAGANVLTF
TGTGCCAGCAGCTTGGGAGCAGCTGGGGCCAACGTCCTGACTTTC
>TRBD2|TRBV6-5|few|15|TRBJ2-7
CASTGAGPGEYEQYF
TGTGCCAGCACGGGAGCGGGGCCCGGGGAATACGAGCAGTACTTC
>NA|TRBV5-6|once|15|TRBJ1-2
CASSPQAGPNYGYTF
TGTGCCAGCAGCCCGCAAGCAGGGCCAAACTATGGCTACACCTTC
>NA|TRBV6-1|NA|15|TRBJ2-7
CASSDQGGSSYEQYF
TGTGCCAGCAGTGACCAGGGTGGGTCCTCCTACGAGCAGTACTTC
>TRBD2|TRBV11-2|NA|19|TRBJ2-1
CASSLDRTSGGAKINEQFF
TGTGCCAGCAGCTTAGACCGGACTAGCGGGGGGGCCAAGATCAATGAGCAGTTCTTC
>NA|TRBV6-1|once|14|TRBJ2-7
CASSYNKYGYEQYF
TGTGCCAGCAGTTATAATAAGTACGGGTACGAGCAGTACTTC
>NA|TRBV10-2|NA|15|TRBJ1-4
CASSESAEVEEKLFF
TGCGCCAGCAGTGAGTCCGCAGAGGTTGAGGAAAAACTGTTTTTT
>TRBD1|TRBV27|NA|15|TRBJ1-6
CASSLGTVGGSPLHF
TGTGCCAGCAGTCTAGGGACAGTCGGCGGCTCACCCCTCCACTTT
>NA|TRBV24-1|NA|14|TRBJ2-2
CATSATANTGELFF
TGTGCCACCAGTGCTACAGCTAACACCGGGGAGCTGTTTTTT
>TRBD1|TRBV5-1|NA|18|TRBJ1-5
CASSARTGSEIGNQPQHF
TGCGCCAGCAGCGCACGGACAGGGTCGGAAATCGGCAATCAGCCCCAGCATTTT
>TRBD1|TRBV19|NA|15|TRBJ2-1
CASSPAGQGTDEQFF
TGTGCCAGTAGTCCCGCGGGACAGGGTACAGATGAGCAGTTCTTC
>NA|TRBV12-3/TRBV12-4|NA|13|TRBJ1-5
CASTLGLDQPQHF
TGTGCCAGCACCTTGGGGCTTGATCAGCCCCAGCATTTT
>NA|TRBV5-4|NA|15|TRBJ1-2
CASSLRAGVRDGYTF
TGTGCCAGCAGCTTGAGGGCAGGGGTTAGGGATGGCTACACCTTC
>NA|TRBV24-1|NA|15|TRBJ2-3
CATQGQGIRRDTQYF
TGTGCCACCCAAGGACAAGGCATCCGCCGCGATACGCAGTATTTT
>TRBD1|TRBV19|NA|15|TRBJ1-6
CASRSTGANNSPLHF
TGTGCCAGTAGGTCTACAGGGGCAAATAATTCACCCCTCCACTTT
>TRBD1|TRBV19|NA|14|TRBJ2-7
CASAGTGISYEQYF
TGTGCCAGTGCCGGGACAGGTATCTCCTACGAGCAGTACTTC
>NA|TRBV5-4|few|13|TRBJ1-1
CASSLRTVTEAFF
TGTGCCAGCAGCTTGCGGACAGTCACTGAAGCTTTCTTT
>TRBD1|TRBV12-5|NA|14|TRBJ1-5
CASGYRGNDQPQHF
TGTGCTAGTGGTTACAGGGGGAACGACCAGCCCCAGCATTTT
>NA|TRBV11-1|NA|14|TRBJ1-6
CASRSTGVNSPLHF
TGTGCCAGCAGATCAACCGGGGTCAATTCACCCCTCCACTTT
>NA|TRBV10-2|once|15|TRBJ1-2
CASSELDSFNYGYTF
TGCGCCAGCAGTGAGTTGGACAGCTTTAACTATGGCTACACCTTC
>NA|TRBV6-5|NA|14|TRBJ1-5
CASSWDLGNQPQHF
TGTGCCAGCAGTTGGGACTTAGGGAATCAGCCCCAGCATTTT
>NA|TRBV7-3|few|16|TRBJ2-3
CASSPLLGGAADTQYF
TGTGCCAGCAGCCCCCTTTTGGGGGGGGCCGCAGATACGCAGTATTTT
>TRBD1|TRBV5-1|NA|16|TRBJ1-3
CASSPGGTGSGNTIYF
TGCGCCAGCAGCCCCGGGGGGACAGGATCTGGAAACACCATATATTTT
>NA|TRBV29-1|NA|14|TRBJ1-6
CSVRQQGNNSPLHF
TGCAGCGTTAGACAGCAAGGGAATAATTCACCCCTCCACTTT
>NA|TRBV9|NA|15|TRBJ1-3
CASSPLSTSGNTIYF
TGTGCCAGCAGCCCCCTCAGTACCTCTGGAAACACCATATATTTT
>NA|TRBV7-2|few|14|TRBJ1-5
CASSLAARDQPQHF
TGTGCCAGCAGCTTAGCGGCACGGGATCAGCCCCAGCATTTT
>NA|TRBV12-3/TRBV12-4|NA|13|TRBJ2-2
CASRQEITGELFF
TGTGCCAGCAGACAGGAGATCACCGGGGAGCTGTTTTTT